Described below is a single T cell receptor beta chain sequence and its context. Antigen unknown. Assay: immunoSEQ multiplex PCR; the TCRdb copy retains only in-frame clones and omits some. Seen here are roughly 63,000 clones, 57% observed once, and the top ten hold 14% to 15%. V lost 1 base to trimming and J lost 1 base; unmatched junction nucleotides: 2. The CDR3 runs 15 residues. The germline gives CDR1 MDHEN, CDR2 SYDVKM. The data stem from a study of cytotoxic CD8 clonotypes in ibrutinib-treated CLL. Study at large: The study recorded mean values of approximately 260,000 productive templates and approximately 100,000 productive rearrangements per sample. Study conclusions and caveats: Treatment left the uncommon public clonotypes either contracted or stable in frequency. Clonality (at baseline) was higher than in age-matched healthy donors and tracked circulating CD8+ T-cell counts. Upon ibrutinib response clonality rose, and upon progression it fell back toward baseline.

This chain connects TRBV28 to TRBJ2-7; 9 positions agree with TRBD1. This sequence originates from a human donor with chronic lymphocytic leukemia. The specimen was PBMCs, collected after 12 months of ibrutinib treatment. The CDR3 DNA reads TGTGCCAGCAGTTTATCTGGACAGGGGTCCTACGAGCAGTACTTC. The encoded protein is CASSLSGQGSYEQYF.